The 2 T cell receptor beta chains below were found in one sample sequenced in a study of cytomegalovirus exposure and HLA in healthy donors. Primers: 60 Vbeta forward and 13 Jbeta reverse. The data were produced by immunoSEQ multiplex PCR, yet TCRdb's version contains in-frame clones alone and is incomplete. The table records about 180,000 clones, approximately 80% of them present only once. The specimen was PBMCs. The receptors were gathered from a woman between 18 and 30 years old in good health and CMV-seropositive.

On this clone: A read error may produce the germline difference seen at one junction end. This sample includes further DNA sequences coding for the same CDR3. This chain's CDR3 is CASSAPSGVPDTQYF. In nucleotides, the CDR3 is TGTGCTAGCAGTGCCCCTAGCGGGGTCCCAGATACGCAGTATTTT. The V and J genes are TRBV6-5 and TRBJ2-3; TRBD2 aligns across 9 bases. CDR1 is MNHEY, CDR2 SVGAGI, per germline. This CDR3 has 15 residues.

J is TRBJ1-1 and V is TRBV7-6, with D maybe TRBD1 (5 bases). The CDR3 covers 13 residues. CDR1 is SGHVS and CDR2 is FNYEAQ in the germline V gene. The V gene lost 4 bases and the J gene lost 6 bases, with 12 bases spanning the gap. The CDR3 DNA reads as TGTGCCAGCAGCTCCCCAGGGTTCCCTGAAGCTTTCTTT. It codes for CASSSPGFPEAFF.